This TCR beta chain stems from a study of blood T cell repertoires in COVID-19 (dated by TCRdb to between 2020 and 2021). Turning to the overall study: Samples from collaborators originated in the United States, Italy and Spain and spanned both the acute and convalescent phases of COVID-19. Samples came from the ongoing ImmuneRACE study (first 160 participants) plus 1,254 subjects from 6 global collaborators. The material from the prospective study consisted of cDNA or gDNA derived from T cells, B-cell-depleted T cells, or PBMCs. A freely available public database, intended as a resource for researchers studying the immune response to SARS-CoV-2, is where the repertoires were released. Where HLA class I and class II types were available, the types were taken from metadata supplied by the sample provider, not from assay-based typing. The dataset comprised deeply sampled blood TCRbeta repertoires from subjects exposed to, actively infected with, or recovered from COVID-19. Nearly every sample came with metadata listing a de-identified subject ID, COVID-19 status, age in years and sex.

With regard to this clone: What antigen it recognizes has not been identified. No base quality values were provided; no much bigger clone lies one nucleotide off.

Findings and caveats that apply to the study as a whole: The quantity of clinical and demographic metadata differed by source and by participant and was supplied without curation.

Collaborating institutions collected whole blood in K2EDTA tubes following their own protocols. Collaborator samples were shipped for TCRbeta analysis as frozen whole blood, isolated PBMCs, or DNA extracted from either sample type. The immunoSEQ Assay, a bias-controlled multiplex PCR, was used to amplify TCRbeta CDR3 regions from genomic DNA. In the paper's pipeline: Nucleated cell counts per sample were estimated from amplification of reference gene primers within the assay. To quantify the absolute abundance of each unique TCRbeta CDR3 rearrangement, sequence reads were collapsed and filtered. For each sample, productive Simpson clonality was calculated by taking the square root of Simpson's diversity index across productive rearrangements. TCRdb stores this immuneACCESS table with in-frame sequences only. Part of the clones is absent; in the studies checked, under half of the shortfall reflects unresolved V genes, and no reason is known for the rest. The V and J calls and clone size come from that table; D and trimming were worked out from the DNA. The sample data list about 28,000 clones, and less than 80% of these were observed just once. 40% of the sample rests with the top ten.

CDR1 SGHAT and CDR2 FQDESV are derived from the germline V gene (reference sequence). Relative to germline, V is 6 bases shorter and J is 5 bases shorter, with 14 bases between their ends. Counted from cysteine to phenylalanine, this CDR3 has 13 amino acids. CDR3 DNA is the only sequence kept; it has 39 bases, read in frame from the first base. The sequence was collected from a man in his 70s with acute or convalescent COVID-19. The source material was peripheral blood. In this chain, TRBV11-1 is recombined with TRBJ2-7; D gene: possibly TRBD1, on 6 matching bases. The DNA sequence is TGTGCCAGCAGATCCCAGGGGATTGACGAGCAGTACTTC. Its protein is CASRSQGIDEQYF.